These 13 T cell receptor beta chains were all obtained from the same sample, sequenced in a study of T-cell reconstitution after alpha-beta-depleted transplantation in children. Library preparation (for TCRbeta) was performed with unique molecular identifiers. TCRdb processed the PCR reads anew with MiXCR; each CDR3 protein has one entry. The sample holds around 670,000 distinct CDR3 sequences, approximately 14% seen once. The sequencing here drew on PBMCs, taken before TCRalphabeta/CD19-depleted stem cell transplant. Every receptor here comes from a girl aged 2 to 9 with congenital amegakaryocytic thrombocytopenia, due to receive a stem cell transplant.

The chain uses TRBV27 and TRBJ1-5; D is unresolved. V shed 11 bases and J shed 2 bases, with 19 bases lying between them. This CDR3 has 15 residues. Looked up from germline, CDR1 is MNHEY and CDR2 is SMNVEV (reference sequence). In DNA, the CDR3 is TGTGCCCCCTGGGGTCGGGAGTTGCGCAATCAGCCCCAGCATTTT. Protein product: CAPWGRELRNQPQHF.

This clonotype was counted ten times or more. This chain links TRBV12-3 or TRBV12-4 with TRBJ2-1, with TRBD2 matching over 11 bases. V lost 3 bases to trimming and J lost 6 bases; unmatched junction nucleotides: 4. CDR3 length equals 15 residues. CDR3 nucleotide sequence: TGTGCCAGCAGTTTTTGCACTAGCGGGAGCAATGAGCAGTTCTTC. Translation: CASSFCTSGSNEQFF.

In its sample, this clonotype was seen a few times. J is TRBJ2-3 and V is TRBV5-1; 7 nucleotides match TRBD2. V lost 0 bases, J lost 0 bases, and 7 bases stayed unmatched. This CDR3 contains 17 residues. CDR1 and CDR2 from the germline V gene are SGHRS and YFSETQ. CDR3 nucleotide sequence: TGCGCCAGCAGCTTGGTGCCCAGCGGGGCTAGCACAGATACGCAGTATTTT. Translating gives CASSLVPSGASTDTQYF.

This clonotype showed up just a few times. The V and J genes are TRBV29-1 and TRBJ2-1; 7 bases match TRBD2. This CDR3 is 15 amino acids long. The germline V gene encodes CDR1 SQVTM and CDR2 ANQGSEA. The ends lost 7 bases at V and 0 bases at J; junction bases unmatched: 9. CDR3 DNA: TGCAGCGGAAGACTAGCTGAGAGCTCCTACAATGAGCAGTTCTTC. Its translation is CSGRLAESSYNEQFF.

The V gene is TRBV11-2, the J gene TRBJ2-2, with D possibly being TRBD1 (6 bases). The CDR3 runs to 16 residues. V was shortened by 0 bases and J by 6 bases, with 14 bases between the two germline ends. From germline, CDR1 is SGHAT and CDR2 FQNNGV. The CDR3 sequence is CASSLDRGRGSGELFF. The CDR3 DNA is TGTGCCAGCAGCTTAGATCGGGGCAGGGGTTCCGGGGAGCTGTTTTTT.

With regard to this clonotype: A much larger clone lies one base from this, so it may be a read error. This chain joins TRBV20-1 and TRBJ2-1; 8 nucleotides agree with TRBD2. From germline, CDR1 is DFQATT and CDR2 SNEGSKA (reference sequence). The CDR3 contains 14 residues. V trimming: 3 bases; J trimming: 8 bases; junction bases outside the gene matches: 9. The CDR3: CSASTSGPYDEQFF. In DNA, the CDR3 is TGCAGTGCTAGCACTAGCGGCCCTTACGATGAGCAGTTCTTC.

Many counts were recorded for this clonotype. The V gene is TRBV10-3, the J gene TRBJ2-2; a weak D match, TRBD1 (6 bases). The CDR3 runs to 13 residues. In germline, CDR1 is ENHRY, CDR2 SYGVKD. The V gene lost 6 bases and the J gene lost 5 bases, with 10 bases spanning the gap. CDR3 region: CAIRERGTGELFF. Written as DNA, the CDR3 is TGTGCCATCAGGGAAAGGGGGACCGGGGAGCTGTTTTTT.

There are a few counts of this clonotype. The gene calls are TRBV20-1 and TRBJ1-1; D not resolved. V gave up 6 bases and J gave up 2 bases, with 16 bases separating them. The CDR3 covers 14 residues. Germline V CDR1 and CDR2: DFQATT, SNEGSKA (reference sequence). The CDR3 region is CSAKRGSLNTEAFF. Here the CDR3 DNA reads TGCAGTGCGAAGCGAGGGAGTCTAAACACTGAAGCTTTCTTT.

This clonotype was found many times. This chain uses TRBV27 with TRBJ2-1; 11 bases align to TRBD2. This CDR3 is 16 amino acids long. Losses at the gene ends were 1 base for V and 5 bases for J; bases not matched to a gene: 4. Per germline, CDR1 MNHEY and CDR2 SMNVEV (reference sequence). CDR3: CASSLFGTSGNNEQFF. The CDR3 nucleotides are TGTGCCAGCAGTTTATTTGGGACTAGCGGTAACAATGAGCAGTTCTTC.

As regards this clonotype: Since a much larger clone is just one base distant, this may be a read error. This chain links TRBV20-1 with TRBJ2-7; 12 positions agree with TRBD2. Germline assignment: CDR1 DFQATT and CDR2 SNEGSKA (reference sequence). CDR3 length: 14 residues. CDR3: CGASQTSGRSEQYF. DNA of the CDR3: TGCGGTGCTTCCCAGACTAGCGGGAGAAGCGAGCAGTACTTC.

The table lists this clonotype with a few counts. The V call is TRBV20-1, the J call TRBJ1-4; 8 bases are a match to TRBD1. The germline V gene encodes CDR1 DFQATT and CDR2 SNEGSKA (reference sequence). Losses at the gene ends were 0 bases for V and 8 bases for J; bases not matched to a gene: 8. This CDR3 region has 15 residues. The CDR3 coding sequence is TGCAGTGCTAGAGATTCGGGGACAGGAAACGAAAAACTGTTTTTT. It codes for CSARDSGTGNEKLFF.

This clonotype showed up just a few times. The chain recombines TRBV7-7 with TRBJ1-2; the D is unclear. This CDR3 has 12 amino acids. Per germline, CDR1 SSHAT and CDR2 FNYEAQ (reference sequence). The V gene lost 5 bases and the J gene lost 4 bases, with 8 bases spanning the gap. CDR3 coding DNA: TGTGCCAGCAGCCCCTGGACCTATGGCTACACCTTC. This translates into CASSPWTYGYTF.

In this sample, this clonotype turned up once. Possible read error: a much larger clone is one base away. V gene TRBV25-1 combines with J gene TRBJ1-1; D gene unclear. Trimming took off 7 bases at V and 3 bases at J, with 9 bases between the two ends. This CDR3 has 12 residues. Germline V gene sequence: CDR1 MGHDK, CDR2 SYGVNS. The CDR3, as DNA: TGTGCCAGCATGGGCATCTACACTGAAGCTTTCTTT. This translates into CASMGIYTEAFF.